The 21 T cell receptor beta chains presented below share a single source sample, sequenced in a study of T cell responses to AZD1222 COVID-19 vaccine (dated by TCRdb to 2020 to 2023). The label giving this sample's time point can be read as: baseline before first vaccination. Libraries were constructed by the immunoSEQ multiplex PCR assay. Not all clones reach the TCRdb copy of this immuneACCESS table, which keeps in-frame sequences only. Checked studies attribute under half of the gap to unresolved V genes and leave the rest unexplained. The sample has some 120,000 clones on record, 70% to 90% of them singletons. The ten largest account for 9% to 9.5% of the sample. The sequenced sample was peripheral blood, obtained on day 0 of AZD1222 vaccination. These receptors were obtained from an adult in good health.

This chain uses TRBV27 with TRBJ2-1, with 9 bases identical to TRBD1. The germline CDR1 and CDR2 sequences are MNHEY and SMNVEV (reference sequence). Trimming took 7 bases from V and 6 from J; bases not matched to a gene: 4. The CDR3 spans 13 residues. The CDR3 region is CASTRQGGNEQFF. In nucleotides, the CDR3 is TGTGCCAGCACCCGACAGGGGGGCAATGAGCAGTTCTTC.

This chain links TRBV4-3 with TRBJ1-1; D possibly corresponds to TRBD1 (6 bases). V lost 4 bases and J lost 8, with 23 bases in between. The CDR3 sequence is 16 residues long. CDR1 is LGHNA and CDR2 is YSLEER in the germline V gene. This CDR3 is CASSPGTRDSGPEAFF. CDR3 in DNA: TGCGCCAGCAGCCCCGGGACAAGGGATTCCGGACCCGAAGCTTTCTTT.

This chain connects TRBV7-2 to TRBJ1-1, with D perhaps TRBD1 (6 bases). CDR3 length equals 15 residues. The germline V gene has CDR1 SGHTA and CDR2 FQGNSA. V lost 5 bases, J lost 1 base, and 14 bases lay in between. DNA for the CDR3: TGTGCCAGCAGCCAGATGGGAGGGGGGAACACTGAAGCTTTCTTT. It specifies CASSQMGGGNTEAFF.

The chain joins TRBV3-1 (or the pseudogene TRBV3-2) to TRBJ1-2; D may be TRBD1 (5 bases). V lost 6 bases to trimming and J lost 1 base, with 18 bases between them. The germline gives CDR1 LGHDT, CDR2 YNNKEL (reference sequence). The CDR3 runs to 16 residues. CDR3 DNA sequence: TGTGCCAGCAGTTCAGGAGGGGCCAGAATTAACTATGGCTACACCTTC. It codes for CASSSGGARINYGYTF.

CDR3 residues: CASSYNERARTEAFF. For the CDR3, the DNA is TGTGCCAGCAGTTACAACGAACGAGCTAGGACTGAAGCTTTCTTT. The V call is TRBV6-2 or TRBV6-3, the J call TRBJ1-1; the D is unclear. Trimming pared 2 bases from V and 5 bases from J, leaving 15 bases between. The V gene's germline CDR1 is MNHEY and CDR2 SVGEGT. This CDR3 has 15 residues.

This clone has just one count. The chain employs TRBV30 and TRBJ1-6; D unresolved. The germline V and J ends were trimmed by 0 bases and 9 bases, with 6 bases remaining between them. Germline assignment: CDR1 GTSNPN and CDR2 SVGIG (reference sequence). This CDR3 has 12 amino acids. The DNA for the CDR3 is TGTGCCTGGAGTGTACAACGTTCACCCCTCCACTTT. Translating gives CAWSVQRSPLHF.

The chain carries TRBV18 and TRBJ1-2; a possible D gene is TRBD1 (6 bases). CDR1 and CDR2 (germline): KGHSH, LQKENI. Trimming stripped 4 bases from V and 6 bases from J, with 12 bases between. There are 13 residues in the CDR3. The CDR3 here is CASSLNDRNGYTF. In nucleotides, the CDR3 is TGTGCCAGCTCACTAAATGACAGGAATGGCTACACCTTC.

CDR3 sequence reads: CASSRAGGPEEQYF. Here the CDR3 DNA reads TGTGCCAGCAGCCGCGCGGGAGGGCCAGAAGAGCAGTACTTC. The V gene is TRBV4-2, the J gene TRBJ2-7; 9 bases are a match to TRBD2. Germline values: CDR1 LGHNA, CDR2 YNFKEQ. J was trimmed by 7 bases and V by 4 bases; bases with no gene match: 8. The CDR3 consists of 14 residues.

The chain has TRBV9 and TRBJ1-1; TRBD1 matches at 9 bases. CDR1 and CDR2 from the germline V gene are SGDLS and YYNGEE. The CDR3 has 15 residues. V trimming: 4 bases; J trimming: 1 base; junction bases outside the gene matches: 5. CDR3 sequence reads: CASSPRTGANTEAFF. CDR3 DNA sequence: TGTGCCAGCAGCCCACGGACAGGGGCGAACACTGAAGCTTTCTTT.

This rearrangement joins TRBV7-9 to TRBJ1-3, with D possibly being TRBD1 (6 bases). The germline V gene encodes CDR1 SEHNR and CDR2 FQNEAQ (reference sequence). This CDR3 comprises 18 residues. Between the trimmed V and J ends, which lost 5 bases and 0 bases, there was a span of 20 bases. The CDR3 protein is CASSPQRFRGSSGNTIYF. The CDR3 DNA follows: TGTGCCAGCAGCCCCCAAAGGTTCAGGGGAAGCTCTGGAAACACCATATATTTT.

The V gene is TRBV18, the J gene TRBJ1-2, with TRBD1 matching over 7 bases. J was trimmed by 3 bases and V by 3 bases; bases with no gene match: 10. The CDR3 length is 16 residues. CDR1 is KGHSH, CDR2 LQKENI, per germline. The CDR3 protein is CASSPSRGGSDYGYTF. CDR3 DNA sequence: TGTGCCAGCTCACCGTCAAGAGGGGGCTCTGACTATGGCTACACCTTC.

The gene calls are TRBV6-5 and TRBJ2-7; maybe TRBD1 (6 bases). The CDR3 is 14 residues long. Germline values: CDR1 MNHEY, CDR2 SVGAGI. V was cut by 7 bases and J by 5 bases, with 18 bases left in between. The CDR3 DNA is TGTGCCAGCAATACTGGGGGCTCTTCGGACGAGCAGTACTTC. Translating it yields CASNTGGSSDEQYF.

The V call is TRBV11-3, the J call TRBJ2-7; D perhaps matches TRBD1 (5 bases). Germline V gene data show CDR1 as SGHNT and CDR2 as YENEEA. The V end was cut by 2 bases, the J end by 6 bases, with 14 bases between. The CDR3 consists of 14 residues. CDR3 coding DNA: TGTGCCAGCAGCTTACAGGGCAGTCCCATCGAGCAGTACTTC. This encodes CASSLQGSPIEQYF.

The V and J genes are TRBV21-1 and TRBJ1-6; the D call in the table, TRBD1, was not verified against the DNA. TRBV21-1 constitutes a pseudogene. The CDR3 length is 13 residues. The CDR3 bases are TGTGCCAGCAGCAGGTCCGCAGGGGAGCCCCTCCACTTT. Residues: CASSRSAGEPLHF.

This chain joins TRBV10-3 and TRBJ2-2; TRBD1 matches 8 bases. Germline V gives CDR1 ENHRY, CDR2 SYGVKD. This CDR3 contains 17 residues. Losses at the gene ends were 4 bases for V and 3 bases for J; bases not matched to a gene: 10. The DNA of the CDR3 is TGTGCCATCAGTGGACCCCAGGGGGCGGGTGACACCGGGGAGCTGTTTTTT. Protein sequence: CAISGPQGAGDTGELFF.

V gene TRBV24-1 combines with J gene TRBJ2-7, with 8 bases lining up with TRBD1. CDR3 length: 14 residues. Germline V lookup: CDR1 KGHDR, CDR2 SFDVKD. J lost 2 bases, V lost 5 bases, and 4 bases had no gene match. CDR3 in amino acids: CATSGSGGPYEQYF. For the CDR3, the DNA is TGTGCCACCAGTGGCTCAGGGGGCCCCTACGAGCAGTACTTC.

This clone has only a few counts. V and J are TRBV9 and TRBJ1-1; 7 bases fit TRBD1. This CDR3 has 16 residues. Germline V gene data show CDR1 as SGDLS and CDR2 as YYNGEE. The V and J ends lost 0 bases and 3 bases, in that order; junction bases with no gene match: 8. The CDR3 spells CASSVGVTGLDTEAFF. In nucleotides, the CDR3 is TGTGCCAGCAGCGTAGGTGTGACAGGGCTGGACACTGAAGCTTTCTTT.

V gene TRBV6-5 combines with J gene TRBJ2-2; D is uncertain. The CDR3 length is 16 residues. Trimming took off 0 bases at V and 3 bases at J, with 11 bases between the two ends. Per the germline V gene, CDR1 is MNHEY and CDR2 is SVGAGI. Written as DNA, the CDR3 is TGTGCCAGCAGTTACTCAGCCAGTCTCGACACCGGGGAGCTGTTTTTT. Encoded protein: CASSYSASLDTGELFF.

The J gene is TRBJ2-2, the V gene TRBV24-1; 15 bases are a match to TRBD2. This CDR3 is 19 amino acids long. V lost 3 bases to trimming and J lost 5 bases; unmatched junction nucleotides: 9. In germline, CDR1 is KGHDR, CDR2 SFDVKD. The DNA of the CDR3 is TGTGCCACCAGTGATACGGGACTAGCGGGAGGTATATTGACCGGGGAGCTGTTTTTT. Protein product: CATSDTGLAGGILTGELFF.

This clone was counted once. This chain joins TRBV6-2 or TRBV6-3 and TRBJ1-1; 8 bases agree with TRBD1. J gave up 4 bases and V 5 bases, and 6 bases lay outside the gene matches. Germline loops: CDR1 MNHEY, CDR2 SVGEGT. The CDR3 is made up of 14 amino acids. The CDR3 sequence: CASSHGQGSTEAFF. In DNA form, the CDR3 reads TGTGCCAGCAGTCATGGACAGGGTTCCACTGAAGCTTTCTTT.

This clone showed up just once. The V call is TRBV28, the J call TRBJ1-5; D is perhaps TRBD1 (6 bases). This CDR3 has 14 amino acids. Trimming left V 1 base short and J 13 bases short, with 17 bases between. Germline V gives CDR1 MDHEN, CDR2 SYDVKM. The CDR3 sequence is CASSLLGAQISQHF. CDR3 DNA sequence: TGTGCCAGCAGTTTATTGGGGGCCCAGATTTCTCAGCATTTT.